This T cell receptor beta chain was retrieved from a study of T cell changes during pregnancy in multiple sclerosis. The CDR3 has 13 amino acids. V was pared by 0 bases and J by 8 bases, with 10 bases between. The germline CDR1 and CDR2 sequences are LGHNA and YNFKEQ. Only in-frame clones appear in the TCRdb table, and some are missing; sequencing was by immunoSEQ multiplex PCR. The data show approximately 48,000 clones, with roughly nine tenths seen just once and 3% to 3.5% held by the top ten. The V call is TRBV4-2, the J call TRBJ1-1; D might be TRBD1 (5 bases). The specimen comprised CD8+ T cells from peripheral blood mononuclear cells, sampled before pregnancy. This TCR derives from a female donor with multiple sclerosis, enrolled in a pregnancy study. For the CDR3, the DNA is TGTGCCAGCAGCCAAGAGACAGAATTAGAAGCTTTCTTT. Translating gives CASSQETELEAFF.